Each of the 26 T cell receptor beta chains below was sequenced from the same sample in a study of blood T cell repertoires in COVID-19. The protocol was immunoSEQ multiplex PCR, while the TCRdb copy is restricted to in-frame clones and leaves out a portion. The table lists 200,000 to 250,000 clones, roughly 85% of them singletons. What was sequenced was PBMCs or T cells enriched from blood (not recorded which). These receptors originate from a man aged 25 to 40 who had recovered from COVID-19.

The rearrangement uses TRBV25-1 and TRBJ2-7, with TRBD2 identical over 7 bases. CDR1 is MGHDK, CDR2 SYGVNS, per germline. Trimming removed 4 bases from V and 0 bases from J; junction bases left unmatched: 3. The CDR3 length is 14 residues. CDR3 bases: TGTGCCAGCAGTGTTGGCGGGAGCTCCTACGAGCAGTACTTC. This sequence encodes CASSVGGSSYEQYF.

The chain combines TRBV5-1 with TRBJ1-6; D might be TRBD1 (6 bases). With 4 bases removed from V and 4 bases from J, the gap between germline ends came to 15 bases. The CDR3 has 16 amino acids. Germline V CDR1 and CDR2: SGHRS, YFSETQ. CDR3 residues: CASSTRTEVYNSPLHF. The CDR3 DNA reads TGCGCCAGCAGCACTCGGACAGAAGTTTATAATTCACCCCTCCACTTT.

The chain is built from TRBV3-1 (or the pseudogene TRBV3-2) and TRBJ2-1, with 15 bases that match TRBD2. This CDR3 has 16 residues. The trim removed 6 bases at V and 2 bases at J, leaving 2 bases unmatched. The germline CDR1 and CDR2 sequences are LGHDT and YNNKEL (reference sequence). The CDR3 sequence is CASSRTSGRAYNEQFF. CDR3 nucleotides: TGTGCCAGCAGTCGGACTAGCGGGAGGGCCTACAATGAGCAGTTCTTC.

The chain couples TRBV29-1 to TRBJ2-7; D ambiguous. Germline lookup yields CDR1 SQVTM and CDR2 ANQGSEA. The CDR3 covers 15 residues. Trimming removed 4 bases at V and 3 bases at J, with 19 bases between. The CDR3 DNA reads as TGCAGCGTTGTGCTTGAGGCAGTCCCCCTCTACGAGCAGTACTTC. Translation: CSVVLEAVPLYEQYF.

CDR3 bases: TGTGCCAGCAGGTTATCAGGGGGAAACACCATATATTTT. Amino acids: CASRLSGGNTIYF. The rearrangement uses TRBV7-2 and TRBJ1-3; a possible D gene is TRBD1 (5 bases). This CDR3 is built from 13 residues. Trimming pared 6 bases from V and 4 bases from J, leaving 10 bases between. Germline assignment: CDR1 SGHTA and CDR2 FQGNSA.

The chain carries TRBV5-4 and TRBJ2-6; perhaps TRBD2 as D (7 bases). CDR3 length: 18 residues. V was cut by 4 bases and J by 1 base, with 18 bases left in between. Germline V gives CDR1 SGHNT, CDR2 YYREEE (reference sequence). CDR3 protein: CASSPGGGGRSGANVLTF. The CDR3, as DNA: TGTGCCAGCAGCCCCGGAGGGGGAGGGCGATCTGGGGCCAACGTCCTGACTTTC.

The rearrangement links TRBV28 to TRBJ1-2, with TRBD1 as a possible D gene (5 bases). The CDR3 totals 15 residues. CDR1 is MDHEN and CDR2 is SYDVKM in the germline V gene. Trimming removed 3 bases from V and 7 bases from J, with 18 bases in between. The CDR3, as DNA: TGTGCCAGCAGTTTGGGCAACTGGGGCGGGGTTGGCTACACCTTC. This encodes CASSLGNWGGVGYTF.

The V and J genes are TRBV13 and TRBJ1-3, with 9 nucleotides matching TRBD1. This CDR3 contains 14 residues. J gave up 7 bases and V 4 bases, and 5 bases lay outside the gene matches. Germline values: CDR1 PRHDT, CDR2 FYEKMQ (reference sequence). CDR3 protein: CASSSGTGKNTIYF. The CDR3 DNA follows: TGTGCCAGCAGCTCCGGGACAGGGAAGAACACCATATATTTT.

V is TRBV11-2 and J is TRBJ2-7; TRBD1 is a possible D gene (6 bases). The CDR3 consists of 15 residues. V was cut by 0 bases and J by 4 bases, with 13 bases left in between. Germline CDR1 is SGHAT and CDR2 is FQNNGV. The CDR3 DNA is TGTGCCAGCAGCTTAGAGGGGATACAGGGATACGAGCAGTACTTC. Its protein is CASSLEGIQGYEQYF.

The rearrangement uses TRBV6-2 or TRBV6-3 and TRBJ2-7, with 7 nucleotides matching TRBD1. There are 16 residues in the CDR3. J lost 3 bases, V lost 4 bases, and 12 bases had no gene match. The germline gives CDR1 MNHEY, CDR2 SVGEGT. This CDR3 reads CASSSPYRAGGYEQYF. The CDR3 DNA is TGTGCCAGCAGTTCCCCTTATCGGGCAGGGGGCTACGAGCAGTACTTC.

The chain is built from TRBV9 and TRBJ2-3; a possible D gene is TRBD2 (6 bases). This CDR3 is built from 16 residues. CDR1 and CDR2 from the germline V gene are SGDLS and YYNGEE. With 3 bases removed from V and 0 bases from J, the gap between germline ends came to 14 bases. CDR3 protein: CASSAEGLLSTDTQYF. In DNA, the CDR3 is TGTGCCAGCAGCGCAGAGGGACTCCTAAGCACAGATACGCAGTATTTT.

V gene TRBV2 combines with J gene TRBJ1-2; D possibly corresponds to TRBD1 (6 bases). Trimming took 5 bases from V and 7 from J, leaving 20 bases between them. Per the germline V gene, CDR1 is SNHLY and CDR2 is FYNNEI. This CDR3 region has 15 residues. CDR3 coding DNA: TGTGCCAGCAGTTCCCTGGAGGGGGGGCGCGGTGGCTACACCTTC. It encodes CASSSLEGGRGGYTF.

The chain carries TRBV12-3 or TRBV12-4 and TRBJ1-6; D is possibly TRBD1 (6 bases). The CDR3 is 13 residues long. Trimming pared 9 bases from V and 7 bases from J, leaving 13 bases between. The CDR3 sequence: CASKQGDNSPLHF. CDR3 DNA sequence: TGTGCCAGTAAACAGGGAGACAATTCACCCCTCCACTTT.

CDR3 in amino acids: CASSLGEGENTEAFF. In DNA, the CDR3 is TGTGCCAGCAGCTTAGGAGAGGGGGAGAACACTGAAGCTTTCTTT. The chain recombines TRBV7-9 with TRBJ1-1, with a tentative D call TRBD1 (6 bases). CDR3 length: 15 amino acids. Germline values: CDR1 SEHNR, CDR2 FQNEAQ (reference sequence). Trimming took 1 base from V and 1 from J, leaving 10 bases between them.

V and J are TRBV4-3 and TRBJ1-2; tentative D call: TRBD1 (5 bases). There are 17 residues in the CDR3. V shed 7 bases and J shed 1 base, with 22 bases lying between them. Germline V lookup: CDR1 LGHNA, CDR2 YSLEER. CDR3 region: CASTSSTRGGINYGYTF. CDR3 coding DNA: TGCGCCAGCACCTCGTCAACCCGGGGGGGGATTAACTATGGCTACACCTTC.

The chain couples TRBV7-3 to TRBJ2-7, with D possibly being TRBD1 (6 bases). Trimming pared 5 bases from V and 6 bases from J, leaving 14 bases between. From germline, CDR1 is SGHTA and CDR2 FQGTGA. The CDR3 spans 13 residues. CDR3 sequence reads: CASSPSGAREQYF. The CDR3 coding sequence is TGTGCCAGCAGCCCGTCAGGGGCTCGCGAGCAGTACTTC. Filled out from reference TRBV7-3 and TRBJ2-7, the complete variable domain reads GAGVSQTPSNKVTEKGKYVELRCDPISGHTALYWYRQSLGQGPEFLIYFQGTGAADDSGLPNDRFFAVRPEGSVSTLKIQRTERGDSAVYLCASSPSGAREQYFGPGTRLTVT.

The chain recombines TRBV19 with TRBJ2-2; TRBD2 matches 12 bases. V was clipped by 2 bases and J by 4 bases; unmatched bases: 5. CDR1 LNHDA and CDR2 SQIVND come from the germline V gene (reference sequence). The CDR3 is made up of 17 amino acids. CDR3 nucleotides: TGTGCCAGTAGTATACTCGGACTAGCGGGGCCCACCGGGGAGCTGTTTTTT. Residues: CASSILGLAGPTGELFF.

The rearrangement uses TRBV9 and TRBJ1-2; 8 nucleotides line up with TRBD1. Unmatched junction bases numbered 3, after V lost 3 bases and J lost 2 bases. The CDR3 is 14 amino acids. Germline V gene sequence: CDR1 SGDLS, CDR2 YYNGEE. The CDR3 DNA sequence: TGTGCCAGCAGCGCCCGACAGGGGAACTATGGCTACACCTTC. Its protein product is CASSARQGNYGYTF.

The gene calls are TRBV6-5 and TRBJ2-4; D may be TRBD2 (6 bases). The CDR3 consists of 13 residues. From germline, CDR1 is MNHEY and CDR2 SVGAGI. The V gene lost 6 bases and the J gene lost 5 bases, with 11 bases spanning the gap. CDR3 amino acids: CASRRDGENIQYF. The CDR3 region has the DNA TGTGCCAGCAGGCGGGACGGCGAAAACATTCAGTACTTC.

The chain combines TRBV10-3 with TRBJ1-2, with TRBD1 identical over 8 bases. CDR1 is ENHRY, CDR2 SYGVKD, per germline. V lost 6 bases, J lost 2 bases, and 5 bases stayed unmatched. The CDR3 has 14 residues. CDR3 DNA sequence: TGTGCCATCAGACCAGGGGGCATAAACTATGGCTACACCTTC. Amino acids: CAIRPGGINYGYTF.

This rearrangement joins TRBV3-1 (or the pseudogene TRBV3-2) to TRBJ2-7, with 7 positions matching TRBD2. Germline CDR1 and CDR2: LGHDT and YNNKEL (reference sequence). V lost 4 bases, J lost 4 bases, and 13 bases stayed unmatched. The CDR3 has 16 residues. Written as DNA, the CDR3 is TGTGCCAGCAGCCCCCGGGGAGCTAGCGGTGTTTACGAGCAGTACTTC. Protein: CASSPRGASGVYEQYF.

The chain uses TRBV7-9 and TRBJ1-2; TRBD1 aligns across 7 bases. The CDR3 consists of 15 residues. The germline V gene has CDR1 SEHNR and CDR2 FQNEAQ (reference sequence). V gave up 5 bases and J gave up 0 bases; unmatched junction bases: 6. CDR3 DNA sequence: TGTGCCAGCAGCGACGGGGACAGACCTAACTATGGCTACACCTTC. Translating it yields CASSDGDRPNYGYTF.

The V gene is TRBV3-1 (or the pseudogene TRBV3-2), the J gene TRBJ2-7; D is unclear. The V end lost 1 base, the J end lost 3 bases, and 13 bases lay between the germline ends. The CDR3 runs 15 residues. CDR1 and CDR2 from the germline V gene are LGHDT and YNNKEL (reference sequence). The CDR3: CASSQAFGEGYEQYF. The CDR3 nucleotides are TGTGCCAGCAGCCAAGCCTTCGGAGAAGGCTACGAGCAGTACTTC.

This sequence joins TRBV14 and TRBJ2-5, with TRBD1 matching over 7 bases. The CDR3 is 15 residues long. Trimming at V came to 1 base and at J to 5 bases, leaving 7 bases not matched to a gene. CDR1 SGHDN and CDR2 FVKESK come from the germline V gene. CDR3 sequence reads: CASSQGGRGLETQYF. CDR3 DNA: TGTGCCAGCAGCCAAGGGGGCAGGGGGTTGGAGACCCAGTACTTC.

This chain joins TRBV14 and TRBJ2-5; perhaps TRBD2 as D (5 bases). The V end lost 7 bases, the J end lost 7 bases, and 16 bases lay between the germline ends. Germline loops: CDR1 SGHDN, CDR2 FVKESK. The CDR3 extends over 13 amino acids. CDR3 in DNA: TGTGCCAGCACCCTCCGCGAGGGTACGACCCAGTACTTC. Its protein product is CASTLREGTTQYF.

The rearrangement uses TRBV2 and TRBJ1-2; D is ambiguous. Germline assignment: CDR1 SNHLY and CDR2 FYNNEI. V was trimmed by 7 bases and J by 9 bases, leaving 21 bases between them. The CDR3 is 14 amino acids. Written as DNA, the CDR3 is TGTGCCAGCAACTACGCGGCGCAGTTACAAAGCTACACCTTC. Its protein product is CASNYAAQLQSYTF.